This T cell receptor (beta chain) was identified in a study of long-term antiretroviral therapy in people with HIV. For each donor, at least one pre-ART and at least two post-ART PBMC samples were available. The authors ran the immunoSEQ assay, v3.0, at survey level. Some clones are missing from TCRdb's copy, which holds only in-frame ones; the method was immunoSEQ multiplex PCR. The repertoire has tens of thousands of clones, 80% to 90% of them found once; the top ten carry around 13%. Regarding this clone: Its antigen remains unknown.

The CDR3 loop spans 12 amino acids. The germline gives CDR1 SGHAT, CDR2 FQNNGV. V lost 8 bases and J 2 bases, leaving 10 bases between the germline ends. Study-wide findings and caveats: In samples taken after ART, diversity increased but remained below transplant donor control levels.

This sample comprised unsorted PBMCs, obtained 0.3 years after starting antiretroviral therapy. The V gene is TRBV11-2, the J gene TRBJ2-7, with D perhaps TRBD1 or TRBD2 (5 bases each). The TCR comes from a man aged 18 to 30 with HIV. CDR3 residues: CASRDRPYEQYF. The DNA for the CDR3 is TGTGCCAGCCGGGACCGACCCTACGAGCAGTACTTC. The variable domain in full, completed from reference TRBV11-2 and TRBJ2-7, reads EAGVAQSPRYKIIEKRQSVAFWCNPISGHATLYWYQQILGQGPKLLIQFQNNGVVDDSQLPKDRFSAERLKGVDSTLKIQPAKLEDSAVYLCASRDRPYEQYFGPGTRLTVT.